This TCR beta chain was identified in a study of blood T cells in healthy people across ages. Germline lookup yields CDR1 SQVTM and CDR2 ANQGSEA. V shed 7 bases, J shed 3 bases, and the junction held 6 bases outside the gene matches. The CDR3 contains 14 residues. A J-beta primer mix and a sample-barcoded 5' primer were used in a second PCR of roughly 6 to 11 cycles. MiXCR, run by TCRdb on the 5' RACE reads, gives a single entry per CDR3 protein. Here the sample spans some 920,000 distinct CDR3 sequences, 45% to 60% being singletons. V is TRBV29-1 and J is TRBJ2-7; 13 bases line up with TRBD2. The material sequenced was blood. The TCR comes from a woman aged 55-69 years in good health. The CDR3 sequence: CSGRLAGGNYEQYF. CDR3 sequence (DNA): TGCAGCGGCAGACTAGCGGGAGGCAACTACGAGCAGTACTTC.